What follows are 24 T cell receptor beta chains derived from one specimen sequenced in a study of blood T cell repertoires in COVID-19. Clones were sequenced by immunoSEQ multiplex PCR, and TCRdb holds only the in-frame ones, with some missing. Among about 230,000 clones listed, 83% were seen once. Sequenced material: peripheral blood. These TCRs come from a woman aged 45 to 65 with acute or convalescent COVID-19.

The CDR3 loop is CASSPPRWDRGNHQPQHF. The CDR3 coding sequence is TGTGCCAGCAGTCCCCCAAGGTGGGACAGGGGGAATCATCAGCCCCAGCATTTT. The genes are TRBV6-2 or TRBV6-3 and TRBJ1-5; 11 bases are shared with TRBD1. V was pared by 5 bases and J by 5 bases, with 14 bases of the junction left unmatched. Germline V lookup: CDR1 MNHEY, CDR2 SVGEGT. The CDR3 contains 18 residues.

The J gene is TRBJ1-1, the V gene TRBV11-3; maybe TRBD1 (5 bases). Looked up from germline, CDR1 is SGHNT and CDR2 is YENEEA. V dropped 5 bases and J dropped 6 bases, with 13 bases sitting between them. The CDR3 loop spans 13 amino acids. CDR3 sequence reads: CASSRGLLAEAFF. The CDR3 bases are TGTGCCAGCAGCAGGGGATTACTCGCTGAAGCTTTCTTT.

The chain combines TRBV5-1 with TRBJ1-6, with D possibly matching TRBD1 (5 bases). Germline CDR1 reads SGHRS; CDR2 reads YFSETQ. The CDR3 totals 15 residues. Trimming cost V 4 bases and J 8 bases, with 16 bases left between them. CDR3 loop: CASSLKPGGDSPLHF. CDR3 in DNA: TGCGCCAGCAGCCTAAAGCCCGGGGGTGATTCACCCCTCCACTTT.

This clone was detected once. The V and J genes are TRBV5-6 and TRBJ2-5; TRBD2 is a possible D gene (5 bases). The germline CDR1 and CDR2 sequences are SGHDT and YYEEEE. This CDR3 is 14 amino acids long. Trimming cost V 1 base and J 5 bases, with 12 bases left between them. CDR3 nucleotide sequence: TGTGCCAGCAGCTTGACGACGAGGGCCGAGACCCAGTACTTC. This codes for CASSLTTRAETQYF.

This chain connects TRBV15 to TRBJ1-1, with D unresolved. This CDR3 has 15 residues. V lost 0 bases, J lost 7 bases, and 15 bases lay in between. The germline V gene encodes CDR1 LNHNV and CDR2 YYDKDF (reference sequence). In nucleotides, the CDR3 is TGTGCCACCAGCAGAGATAGAGCGGCGGCGGTTGAAGCTTTCTTT. This sequence encodes CATSRDRAAAVEAFF.

J is TRBJ2-7 and V is TRBV7-8; D unclear. The CDR3 length is 15 residues. CDR1 is SGHVS, CDR2 FQNEAQ, per germline. The ends were cut back, 1 base at V and 6 bases at J, with 16 bases in the middle. The DNA of the CDR3 is TGTGCCAGCAGCTTAGATACATTCGCTTCATCCGAGCAGTACTTC. Its protein product is CASSLDTFASSEQYF.

V and J are TRBV7-3 and TRBJ1-1, with a tentative D call TRBD1 (6 bases). Germline V gene data show CDR1 as SGHTA and CDR2 as FQGTGA. V shed 2 bases and J shed 2 bases, with 12 bases lying between them. This CDR3 region has 15 residues. DNA for the CDR3: TGTGCCAGCAGCTTATCCGAGACAGGTAACACTGAAGCTTTCTTT. Protein product: CASSLSETGNTEAFF.

The chain carries TRBV11-2 and TRBJ2-7, with TRBD2 as a possible D gene (6 bases). There are 15 residues in the CDR3. Trimming stripped 2 bases from V and 9 bases from J, with 20 bases between. Per germline, CDR1 SGHAT and CDR2 FQNNGV. The CDR3, as DNA: TGTGCCAGCAGCTTAATAGTAGCGGTAGGTTCTGGGCAGTACTTC. Translating it yields CASSLIVAVGSGQYF.

V usage is TRBV15 and J usage is TRBJ2-2, with a possible D match to TRBD2 (5 bases). This CDR3 region has 14 residues. Germline V gene data show CDR1 as LNHNV and CDR2 as YYDKDF (reference sequence). The germline V and J ends were trimmed by 4 bases and 5 bases, with 11 bases remaining between them. The chain's CDR3 is CATSTSRGTGELFF. CDR3 bases: TGTGCCACCAGCACCTCCCGGGGTACCGGGGAGCTGTTTTTT. The full variable domain, in which reference TRBV15 and TRBJ2-2 provide the parts outside the CDR3, is DAMVIQNPRYQVTQFGKPVTLSCSQTLNHNVMYWYQQKSSQAPKLLFHYYDKDFNNEADTPDNFQSRRPNTSFCFLDIRSPGLGDTAMYLCATSTSRGTGELFFGEGSRLTVL.

The V call is TRBV15, the J call TRBJ2-1; 9 positions agree with TRBD2. Germline lookup yields CDR1 LNHNV and CDR2 YYDKDF (reference sequence). Trimming removed 3 bases from V and 6 bases from J; junction bases left unmatched: 9. This CDR3 contains 16 residues. CDR3 protein: CATSRARGRAGNEQFF. For the CDR3, the DNA is TGTGCCACCAGCAGGGCACGCGGGAGGGCCGGCAATGAGCAGTTCTTC.

V usage is TRBV7-2 and J usage is TRBJ2-3; unclear D gene. Germline V gives CDR1 SGHTA, CDR2 FQGNSA. The CDR3 totals 15 residues. V was clipped by 6 bases and J by 4 bases, with 17 bases between them. CDR3 nucleotides: TGTGCCAGCAGTCGCGGAGAGATCCGCCCAGATACGCAGTATTTT. This encodes CASSRGEIRPDTQYF.

The genes are TRBV7-2 and TRBJ1-3; D might be TRBD1 (5 bases). With 3 bases removed from V and 0 bases from J, the gap between germline ends came to 15 bases. The CDR3 covers 17 residues. The germline V gene has CDR1 SGHTA and CDR2 FQGNSA. The CDR3 coding sequence is TGTGCCAGCAGCTTCCTCCTCGGAGACAGCTCTGGAAACACCATATATTTT. Protein sequence: CASSFLLGDSSGNTIYF.

This chain joins TRBV11-1 and TRBJ2-7; D unclear. Germline V gene data show CDR1 as SGHAT and CDR2 as FQDESV (reference sequence). Trimming shortened V by 0 bases and J by 3 bases, and 9 bases separated the two germline ends. This CDR3 has 14 residues. CDR3 region: CASSLALGLYEQYF. DNA of the CDR3: TGTGCCAGCAGCTTAGCGCTGGGCCTCTACGAGCAGTACTTC.

This clone came up once. The V call is TRBV5-6, the J call TRBJ2-7, with D unresolved. Germline V lookup: CDR1 SGHDT, CDR2 YYEEEE. There are 12 residues in the CDR3. V was trimmed by 3 bases and J by 0 bases, leaving 4 bases between them. CDR3 loop: CASSSSSYEQYF. CDR3 in DNA: TGTGCCAGCAGCTCGAGCTCCTACGAGCAGTACTTC.

The CDR3 nucleotides read TGTGCCAGCTCACCAGGCAACTCTGGAAACACCATATATTTT. Protein sequence: CASSPGNSGNTIYF. This chain links TRBV18 with TRBJ1-3; D gene unclear. Germline CDR1 reads KGHSH; CDR2 reads LQKENI. V gave up 2 bases and J gave up 0 bases, with 5 bases separating them. This CDR3 region has 14 residues.

The gene calls are TRBV21-1 and TRBJ1-6; TRBD1, the D gene given by the table, was not confirmed from the DNA. TRBV21-1 is designated a pseudogene. The CDR3 totals 19 residues. The CDR3 sequence is CASSKSPPRAGDYCSPLHF. The DNA for the CDR3 is TGTGCCAGCAGCAAAAGTCCCCCACGGGCAGGGGATTATTGTTCACCCCTCCACTTT.

The J gene is TRBJ2-3, the V gene TRBV28; TRBD1 matches at 7 bases. The CDR3 sequence is 13 residues long. Germline V lookup: CDR1 MDHEN, CDR2 SYDVKM. After removal of 3 bases from V and 5 bases from J, the junction contained 2 bases not matched to a gene. The CDR3 nucleotides are TGTGCCAGCAGTTTTGCAGGGGGAGATACGCAGTATTTT. This translates into CASSFAGGDTQYF.

The sample holds one count of this clone. The chain recombines TRBV7-2 with TRBJ1-6; D not certain. Trimming removed 0 bases at V and 5 bases at J, with 8 bases between. Germline CDR1 reads SGHTA; CDR2 reads FQGNSA. The CDR3 is made up of 15 amino acids. This CDR3 is CASSLAAGHNSPLHF. DNA for the CDR3: TGTGCCAGCAGCTTAGCGGCTGGGCATAATTCACCCCTCCACTTT. Complete variable domain (other parts from reference TRBV7-2 and TRBJ1-6): GAGVSQSPSNKVTEKGKDVELRCDPISGHTALYWYRQSLGQGLEFLIYFQGNSAPDKSGLPSDRFSAERTGGSVSTLTIQRTQQEDSAVYLCASSLAAGHNSPLHFGNGTRLTVT.

The V gene is TRBV10-3, the J gene TRBJ1-4, with D unresolved. The germline V gene has CDR1 ENHRY and CDR2 SYGVKD. This CDR3 is 14 amino acids long. Trimming removed 10 bases from V and 7 bases from J, with 19 bases in between. This chain's CDR3 is CATKVSELAEKLFF. In nucleotides, the CDR3 is TGTGCCACCAAAGTATCGGAGTTGGCTGAAAAACTGTTTTTT.

This chain links TRBV28 with TRBJ1-2; D gene ambiguous. CDR1 and CDR2 from the germline V gene are MDHEN and SYDVKM. V lost 5 bases and J 8 bases, leaving 12 bases between the germline ends. The CDR3 has 12 residues. As DNA, the CDR3 is TGTGCCAGCAGTCGAGCCTCGGAGGGCTACACCTTC. This encodes CASSRASEGYTF.

The rearrangement uses TRBV29-1 and TRBJ2-3, with D tentatively TRBD1 (5 bases). Germline-derived CDR1 and CDR2 are SQVTM and ANQGSEA. The CDR3 totals 12 residues. The ends were cut back, 3 bases at V and 4 bases at J, with 8 bases in the middle. CDR3: CSVDQGADTQYF. The CDR3 coding sequence is TGCAGCGTTGATCAGGGCGCAGATACGCAGTATTTT.

This chain uses TRBV6-5 with TRBJ2-7; D uncertain. Germline V gives CDR1 MNHEY, CDR2 SVGAGI. This CDR3 has 12 residues. Trimming took 6 bases from V and 2 from J, leaving 8 bases between them. The CDR3 loop reads CASSPHPYEQYF. The CDR3, as DNA: TGTGCCAGCAGCCCCCATCCCTACGAGCAGTACTTC.

This chain links TRBV28 with TRBJ2-3, with D perhaps matching TRBD2 (6 bases). The CDR3 consists of 16 residues. Trimming took 5 bases from V and 4 from J, leaving 19 bases between them. Germline values: CDR1 MDHEN, CDR2 SYDVKM. The CDR3 DNA reads TGTGCCAGCAGTACCGAACGGGAGATCCAGGCAGATACGCAGTATTTT. Translation: CASSTEREIQADTQYF.

This sequence joins TRBV24-1 and TRBJ2-5; tentatively, D is TRBD2 (6 bases). V gave up 9 bases and J gave up 3 bases, with 13 bases separating them. In germline, CDR1 is KGHDR, CDR2 SFDVKD. The CDR3 extends over 13 amino acids. The chain's CDR3 is CATAAGGEETQYF. The CDR3 DNA follows: TGTGCCACCGCCGCAGGAGGGGAAGAGACCCAGTACTTC.